The 4 T cell receptor beta chains listed next were all sequenced from one sample in a study of cytomegalovirus exposure and HLA in healthy donors (dated by TCRdb to 2016 to 2017). Library method: the immunoSEQ multiplex PCR assay. For the multiplex PCR, a mixture combining 60 forward primers for TCR Vbeta segments and 13 reverse primers for TCR Jbeta segments was used. The table comes from immuneACCESS by way of TCRdb, which keeps in-frame sequences with V and J called. Part of the clones is missing from these tables; in studies checked, under half for an unresolved V gene and the rest for unknown reasons. Recorded for this sample are about 170,000 clones; roughly 80% of them occurred a single time. The ten largest account for less than 1.6% of the sample. Source material: PBMCs. The receptors here all came from a girl aged 10 to 17 in good health and CMV-seropositive.

This chain uses TRBV7-2 with TRBJ2-3, with TRBD2 matching 8 bases. Germline CDR1 SGHTA, CDR2 FQGNSA. This CDR3 has 16 amino acids. V gave up 6 bases and J gave up 1 base; unmatched junction bases: 9. The CDR3 region is CASRPRGDPRTDTQYF. CDR3 nucleotide sequence: TGTGCCAGCAGGCCGCGGGGGGACCCCCGCACAGATACGCAGTATTTT.

The V gene is TRBV7-9, the J gene TRBJ1-2; perhaps TRBD1 as D (5 bases). The germline CDR1 and CDR2 sequences are SEHNR and FQNEAQ (reference sequence). This CDR3 spans 14 amino acids. Trimming cost V 3 bases and J 2 bases, with 10 bases left between them. The CDR3 region is CASSFIGGNYGYTF. The DNA for the CDR3 is TGTGCCAGCAGCTTTATCGGGGGGAACTATGGCTACACCTTC.

The rearrangement joins TRBV9 to TRBJ2-1; D gene ambiguous. This CDR3 comprises 14 residues. CDR1 is SGDLS and CDR2 is YYNGEE in the germline V gene. V lost 0 bases and J 4 bases, leaving 8 bases between the germline ends. The CDR3: CASSVAPEYNEQFF. The CDR3 nucleotides are TGTGCCAGCAGCGTAGCTCCGGAGTACAATGAGCAGTTCTTC.

J is TRBJ2-5 and V is TRBV27, with 8 bases aligning to TRBD2. Germline CDR1 and CDR2: MNHEY and SMNVEV (reference sequence). V lost 6 bases, J lost 5 bases, and 8 bases stayed unmatched. The CDR3 is made up of 14 amino acids. CDR3 DNA sequence: TGTGCCAGCAGCCAAACGGGGACTAGGGAGACCCAGTACTTC. The encoded protein is CASSQTGTRETQYF.